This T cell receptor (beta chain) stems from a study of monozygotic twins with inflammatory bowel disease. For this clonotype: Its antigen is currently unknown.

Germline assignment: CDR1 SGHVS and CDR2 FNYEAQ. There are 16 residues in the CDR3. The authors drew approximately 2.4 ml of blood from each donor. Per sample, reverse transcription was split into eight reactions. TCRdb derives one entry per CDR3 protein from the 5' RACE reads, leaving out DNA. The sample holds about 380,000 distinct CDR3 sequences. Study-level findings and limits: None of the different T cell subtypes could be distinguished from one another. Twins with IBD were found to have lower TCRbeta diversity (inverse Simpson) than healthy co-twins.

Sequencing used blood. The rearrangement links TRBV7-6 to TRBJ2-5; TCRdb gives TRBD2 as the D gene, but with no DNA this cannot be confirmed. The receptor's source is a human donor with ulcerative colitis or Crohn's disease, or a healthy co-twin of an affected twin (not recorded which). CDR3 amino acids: CASSPRKTSGVETQYF.